Below are 30 T cell receptor beta chains sequenced from a single sample in a study of PD-L1 blockade in urothelial cancer (dated by TCRdb to between 2016 and 2019). Libraries were constructed by the immunoSEQ multiplex PCR assay. TCRdb holds this immuneACCESS table with in-frame rearrangements only. Some clones are missing; in checked studies, unresolved V genes explain under half, and the rest has no known cause. Across this sample there are tens of thousands of clones, with 35% to 40% seen only once. About 8.9% of the sample comes from the top ten. The intended sense of this specimen's time point label: pretreatment tumor sample. The input for sequencing was tumor tissue, taken before atezolizumab (anti-PD-L1) treatment. The receptor source for this set is a man in his fifties or sixties with urothelial cancer.

This clone was picked up a small number of times. The DNA of the CDR3 is TGTGCCAGCAGAGACAGGGTATGGGGCACAGATACGCAGTATTTT. Protein sequence: CASRDRVWGTDTQYF. J is TRBJ2-3 and V is TRBV6-8; 7 nucleotides agree with TRBD1. In germline, CDR1 is MNHGY, CDR2 SAAAGT. V shed 6 bases, J shed 1 base, and the junction held 7 bases outside the gene matches. The CDR3 sequence is 15 residues long.

V gene TRBV6-8 combines with J gene TRBJ2-3; D unclear. V was cut by 5 bases and J by 6 bases, with 9 bases left in between. CDR1 MNHGY and CDR2 SAAAGT come from the germline V gene. This CDR3 contains 12 residues. The CDR3 nucleotides are TGTGCCAGCAGTCTAGGGTTGGATACGCAGTATTTT. Encoded protein: CASSLGLDTQYF.

The J gene is TRBJ1-1, the V gene TRBV28; D gene unclear. The CDR3 totals 15 residues. The V gene lost 6 bases and the J gene lost 1 base, with 15 bases spanning the gap. The germline V gene has CDR1 MDHEN and CDR2 SYDVKM. The CDR3 region has the DNA TGTGCCAGCAGCTCCACCCGGGAGGGGAACACTGAAGCTTTCTTT. Protein: CASSSTREGNTEAFF. The whole variable domain, remainder taken from reference TRBV28 and TRBJ1-1, is DVKVTQSSRYLVKRTGEKVFLECVQDMDHENMFWYRQDPGLGLRLIYFSYDVKMKEKGDIPEGYSVSREKKERFSLILESASTNQTSMYLCASSSTREGNTEAFFGQGTRLTVV.

This clone was counted between two and nine times. The CDR3 spells CASDDTGELFF. As DNA, the CDR3 is TGTGCCTCCGATGACACCGGGGAGCTGTTTTTT. J is TRBJ2-2 and V is TRBV30; D is unresolved. The germline gives CDR1 GTSNPN, CDR2 SVGIG (reference sequence). V was clipped by 7 bases and J by 3 bases, with 6 bases between them. The CDR3 sequence is 11 residues long. Filled out from reference TRBV30 and TRBJ2-2, the complete variable domain reads SQTIHQWPATLVQPVGSPLSLECTVEGTSNPNLYWYRQAAGRGLQLLFYSVGIGQISSEVPQNLSASRPQDRQFILSSKKLLLSDSGFYLCASDDTGELFFGEGSRLTVL.

The chain is built from TRBV18 and TRBJ2-7, with 11 nucleotides matching TRBD2. The V and J ends lost 3 bases and 3 bases, in that order; junction bases with no gene match: 1. This CDR3 contains 14 residues. CDR1 and CDR2 from the germline V gene are KGHSH and LQKENI. For the CDR3, the DNA is TGTGCCAGCTCACCCGGGACTAGCGGCTACGAGCAGTACTTC. Translated: CASSPGTSGYEQYF.

Only a few counts were recorded for this clone. V gene TRBV6-8 combines with J gene TRBJ2-7, with 7 positions matching TRBD1. Germline values: CDR1 MNHGY, CDR2 SAAAGT. The CDR3 sequence is 15 residues long. V trimming: 6 bases; J trimming: 0 bases; junction bases outside the gene matches: 8. CDR3 in amino acids: CASSRTGTASYEQYF. DNA of the CDR3: TGTGCCAGCAGCAGAACCGGGACAGCCTCCTACGAGCAGTACTTC.

At least ten counts were recorded for this clone. This chain links TRBV6-8 with TRBJ2-5; 9 nucleotides agree with TRBD1. Germline lookup yields CDR1 MNHGY and CDR2 SAAAGT. The CDR3 totals 15 residues. The junction had 9 bases not matched to a gene; V was cut back by 5 bases and J by 5 bases. The CDR3 nucleotides are TGTGCCAGCAGTCTCCGGGACAGGGAGGCCGAGACCCAGTACTTC. Amino acid sequence: CASSLRDREAETQYF.

This clone was picked up a small number of times. The chain recombines TRBV2 with TRBJ2-3; 9 nucleotides agree with TRBD1. Looked up from germline, CDR1 is SNHLY and CDR2 is FYNNEI. The V and J ends lost 6 bases and 3 bases, in that order; junction bases with no gene match: 7. The CDR3 sequence is 15 residues long. CDR3 in amino acids: CASRANRGRTDTQYF. CDR3 bases: TGTGCCAGCAGGGCGAACAGGGGGCGGACAGATACGCAGTATTTT.

The rearrangement joins TRBV19 to TRBJ2-3; possibly TRBD1 or TRBD2 for D (5 bases each). Germline CDR1 is LNHDA and CDR2 is SQIVND (reference sequence). There are 16 residues in the CDR3. Trimming pared 2 bases from V and 4 bases from J, leaving 16 bases between. The CDR3 coding sequence is TGTGCCAGTAGTATATCCCCGGGACCCACGGCAGATACGCAGTATTTT. Its protein product is CASSISPGPTADTQYF.

The chain carries TRBV19 and TRBJ2-5; TRBD2 aligns across 10 bases. The CDR3 spans 16 residues. Germline V gene data show CDR1 as LNHDA and CDR2 as SQIVND (reference sequence). V gave up 0 bases and J gave up 9 bases; unmatched junction bases: 10. CDR3 coding DNA: TGTGCCAGTAGTATAGATGGAGCGGGGGGGAGTCGGGCCCAGTACTTC. Translation gives CASSIDGAGGSRAQYF. Combining the CDR3 with reference TRBV19 and TRBJ2-5 gives the whole variable domain DGGITQSPKYLFRKEGQNVTLSCEQNLNHDAMYWYRQDPGQGLRLIYYSQIVNDFQKGDIAEGYSVSREKKESFPLTVTSAQKNPTAFYLCASSIDGAGGSRAQYFGPGTRLLVL.

The chain is built from TRBV9 and TRBJ2-5; possibly TRBD1 for D (6 bases). Trimming left V 5 bases short and J 6 bases short, with 20 bases between. Germline values: CDR1 SGDLS, CDR2 YYNGEE. The CDR3 sequence is 15 residues long. The CDR3 here is CASSERAGAGKTQYF. CDR3 DNA: TGTGCCAGCAGTGAAAGGGCAGGGGCCGGTAAGACCCAGTACTTC.

This clone was seen a few times. V is TRBV6-8 and J is TRBJ1-2, with TRBD1 identical over 9 bases. The V segment lost 2 bases and the J segment 8 bases; nucleotides outside the gene matches: 9. In germline, CDR1 is MNHGY, CDR2 SAAAGT. The CDR3 is 15 residues long. CDR3 loop: CASSYQGQGEGGYTF. The CDR3 DNA reads as TGTGCCAGCAGTTACCAGGGACAGGGAGAAGGCGGCTACACCTTC.

The V and J genes are TRBV15 and TRBJ2-1; 9 bases fit TRBD1. Germline loops: CDR1 LNHNV, CDR2 YYDKDF (reference sequence). Germline trimming cut 0 bases from V and 9 bases from J; bases unmatched to any gene: 18. The CDR3 totals 19 residues. The CDR3 DNA reads TGTGCCACCAGCAGAGAGAAAACGGGACAGGGAGCGTTAAGGGGTGAGCAGTTCTTC. This translates into CATSREKTGQGALRGEQFF.

The chain uses TRBV29-1 and TRBJ2-5; TRBD2 is a possible D gene (6 bases). Trimming removed 6 bases from V and 7 bases from J, with 21 bases in between. This CDR3 is 14 amino acids long. The germline CDR1 and CDR2 sequences are SQVTM and ANQGSEA. DNA for the CDR3: TGCAGCGTGCCCGGGGAACTGTGGAGGGGGACCCAGTACTTC. Its protein is CSVPGELWRGTQYF.

This clone came up many times. This chain connects TRBV11-3 to TRBJ1-2, with a weak D call TRBD1 (5 bases). V lost 4 bases and J 2 bases, leaving 14 bases between the germline ends. This CDR3 is 15 amino acids long. Germline V gene lookup returns CDR1 SGHNT and CDR2 YENEEA. The CDR3 region is CASSSGTHPNYGYTF. In DNA form, the CDR3 reads TGTGCCAGCAGCTCCGGGACGCATCCCAACTATGGCTACACCTTC. Full variable domain (remainder filled in from reference TRBV11-3 and TRBJ1-2): EAGVVQSPRYKIIEKKQPVAFWCNPISGHNTLYWYLQNLGQGPELLIRYENEEAVDDSQLPKDRFSAERLKGVDSTLKIQPAELGDSAVYLCASSSGTHPNYGYTFGSGTRLTVV.

This clone appeared a few times. V usage is TRBV11-3 and J usage is TRBJ2-1, with TRBD2 as a possible D gene (5 bases). Germline CDR1 reads SGHNT; CDR2 reads YENEEA. This CDR3 has 16 amino acids. Deletions cut 5 bases from V and 3 bases from J, with 17 bases between. The CDR3 nucleotides are TGTGCCAGCAGCCCTAGGAGGCGAGCGGACTACAATGAGCAGTTCTTC. This encodes CASSPRRRADYNEQFF. Based on the CDR3 plus reference TRBV11-3 and TRBJ2-1, the full variable domain is EAGVVQSPRYKIIEKKQPVAFWCNPISGHNTLYWYLQNLGQGPELLIRYENEEAVDDSQLPKDRFSAERLKGVDSTLKIQPAELGDSAVYLCASSPRRRADYNEQFFGPGTRLTVL.

DNA for the CDR3: TGCGCCAGCAGCGAATCGACAGGGGAGGGATCACCCCTCCACTTT. Residues: CASSESTGEGSPLHF. This chain joins TRBV5-1 and TRBJ1-6, with 8 bases fitting TRBD1. The CDR3 contains 15 residues. After removal of 4 bases from V and 10 bases from J, the junction contained 10 bases not matched to a gene. Germline V gene sequence: CDR1 SGHRS, CDR2 YFSETQ.

V usage is TRBV28 and J usage is TRBJ2-1; 10 bases agree with TRBD2. Trimming cost V 1 base and J 7 bases; bases outside gene matches: 7. Per the germline V gene, CDR1 is MDHEN and CDR2 is SYDVKM. The CDR3 consists of 16 residues. CDR3 loop: CASSLSSGSIRNEQFF. The CDR3 nucleotides read TGTGCCAGCAGTTTATCTAGCGGGAGCATACGTAATGAGCAGTTCTTC.

CDR3: CASGLGKEYSNQPQHF. DNA for the CDR3: TGTGCTAGTGGTTTGGGCAAGGAATATAGCAATCAGCCCCAGCATTTT. The chain recombines TRBV12-5 with TRBJ1-5; D is unclear. The CDR3 consists of 16 residues. V lost 1 base and J 0 bases, leaving 10 bases between the germline ends. Germline values: CDR1 LGHNT, CDR2 FRNRAP.

The chain couples TRBV10-3 to TRBJ1-2; tentative D call: TRBD1 (5 bases). This CDR3 is 13 amino acids long. The V end lost 3 bases, the J end lost 3 bases, and 8 bases lay between the germline ends. The germline V gene encodes CDR1 ENHRY and CDR2 SYGVKD. In nucleotides, the CDR3 is TGTGCCATCAGTGATCAGACAGACTATGGCTACACCTTC. Its protein product is CAISDQTDYGYTF.

The CDR3 coding sequence is TGTGCCAGCAGTGAAGGAAGTGGGCAGTTCTTC. Translated, it gives CASSEGSGQFF. The V gene is TRBV6-7, the J gene TRBJ2-1; D not resolved. TRBV6-7 is designated an ORF whose function remains uncertain. This CDR3 is built from 11 residues. V lost 5 bases and J 12 bases, leaving 11 bases between the germline ends.

This clone has a handful of counts. The rearrangement links TRBV19 to TRBJ2-7; D remains unclear. CDR1 and CDR2 (germline): LNHDA, SQIVND (reference sequence). V dropped 1 base and J dropped 7 bases, with 5 bases sitting between them. The CDR3 has 11 amino acids. The CDR3 is CASSIGGEQYF. CDR3 DNA: TGTGCCAGTAGTATAGGTGGGGAGCAGTACTTC.

The V and J genes are TRBV10-1 and TRBJ2-5; a possible D gene is TRBD2 (5 bases). Looked up from germline, CDR1 is WNHNN and CDR2 is SYGVQD (reference sequence). V was trimmed by 11 bases and J by 4 bases, leaving 11 bases between them. This CDR3 is 11 amino acids long. The CDR3, as DNA: TGCGCCGAATCGGGAAGAGAGACCCAGTACTTC. Protein product: CAESGRETQYF.

The genes are TRBV12-5 and TRBJ2-7; D tentatively fits TRBD1 or TRBD2 (5 bases each). CDR3 length equals 14 residues. Germline values: CDR1 LGHNT, CDR2 FRNRAP. V lost 3 bases to trimming and J lost 6 bases, with 15 bases between them. CDR3 region: CASGLGEPPGEQYF. In nucleotides, the CDR3 is TGTGCTAGTGGTTTAGGGGAGCCCCCCGGCGAGCAGTACTTC.

V is TRBV19 and J is TRBJ2-1; 7 bases match TRBD2. Germline V gene sequence: CDR1 LNHDA, CDR2 SQIVND (reference sequence). With 5 bases clipped from V and 6 bases from J, the junction kept 13 bases outside the gene matches. The CDR3 loop spans 16 amino acids. The chain's CDR3 is CASSWGGRNTGNEQFF. The CDR3 bases are TGTGCCAGTAGTTGGGGGGGGAGAAATACGGGCAATGAGCAGTTCTTC.

This chain connects TRBV28 to TRBJ2-7; tentatively, D is TRBD1 or TRBD2 (5 bases each). Per the germline V gene, CDR1 is MDHEN and CDR2 is SYDVKM. Trimming pared 2 bases from V and 2 bases from J, leaving 7 bases between. This CDR3 spans 13 amino acids. The CDR3 reads CASSLQGPYEQYF. The CDR3 bases are TGTGCCAGCAGTTTACAGGGACCCTACGAGCAGTACTTC.

The chain links TRBV9 to TRBJ2-1, with D uncertain. This CDR3 is built from 14 residues. Trimming removed 5 bases at V and 5 bases at J, with 14 bases between. Germline V gene sequence: CDR1 SGDLS, CDR2 YYNGEE. The CDR3 region has the DNA TGTGCCAGCAGGGTCGGCGGTACCAACAATGAGCAGTTCTTC. Translating it yields CASRVGGTNNEQFF.

A few counts support this clone. The V and J genes are TRBV9 and TRBJ2-2; no definite D call. The V end was cut by 4 bases, the J end by 2 bases, with 6 bases between. The CDR3 extends over 13 amino acids. The V gene's germline CDR1 is SGDLS and CDR2 YYNGEE. Here the CDR3 reads CASSSPNTGELFF. The CDR3 region has the DNA TGTGCCAGCAGCTCGCCTAACACCGGGGAGCTGTTTTTT.

This clone was observed a handful of times. The chain is built from TRBV9 and TRBJ2-1; D tentatively fits TRBD1 or TRBD2 (5 bases each). The germline V and J ends were trimmed by 0 bases and 8 bases, with 9 bases remaining between them. The CDR3 contains 13 residues. Germline V gene lookup returns CDR1 SGDLS and CDR2 YYNGEE. The CDR3, as DNA: TGTGCCAGCAGCGTAGCGGTGGGGGATGAGCAGTTCTTC. Translating gives CASSVAVGDEQFF.

The chain employs TRBV11-3 and TRBJ2-2, with D perhaps matching TRBD2 (6 bases). The V gene lost 5 bases and the J gene lost 0 bases, with 13 bases spanning the gap. The CDR3 is 16 residues long. CDR1 is SGHNT and CDR2 is YENEEA in the germline V gene. The CDR3 loop reads CASSENSGANTGELFF. The CDR3 DNA is TGTGCCAGCAGCGAAAATAGCGGAGCGAACACCGGGGAGCTGTTTTTT. The variable domain in full, with the rest retrieved from reference TRBV11-3 and TRBJ2-2, is EAGVVQSPRYKIIEKKQPVAFWCNPISGHNTLYWYLQNLGQGPELLIRYENEEAVDDSQLPKDRFSAERLKGVDSTLKIQPAELGDSAVYLCASSENSGANTGELFFGEGSRLTVL.